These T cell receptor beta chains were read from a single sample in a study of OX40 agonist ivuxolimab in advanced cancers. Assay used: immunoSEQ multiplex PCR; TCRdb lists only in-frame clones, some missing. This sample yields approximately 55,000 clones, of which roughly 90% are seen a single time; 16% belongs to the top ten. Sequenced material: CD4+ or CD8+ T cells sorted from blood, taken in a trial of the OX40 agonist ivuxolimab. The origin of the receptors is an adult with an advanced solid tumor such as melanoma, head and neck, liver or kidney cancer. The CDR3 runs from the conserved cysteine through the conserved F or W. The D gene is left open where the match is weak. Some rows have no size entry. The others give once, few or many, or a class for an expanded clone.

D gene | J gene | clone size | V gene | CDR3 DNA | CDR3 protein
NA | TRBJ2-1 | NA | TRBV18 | TGTGCCAGCCCACCATCGCTACTGAGCTCCTACAATGAGCAGTTCTTC | CASPPSLLSSYNEQFF
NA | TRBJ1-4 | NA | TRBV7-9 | TGTGCCAGCAGCTTAAGAGGGGCGGACGAAAAACTGTTTTTT | CASSLRGADEKLFF
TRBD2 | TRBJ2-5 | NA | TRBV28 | TGTGCCAGCAGCGAGGGACTAGCGGGAGAAAGGGGGACCCAGTACTTC | CASSEGLAGERGTQYF
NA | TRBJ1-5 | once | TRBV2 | TGTGCCAGCAGTGACAGGGAAGGCAATCAGCCCCAGCATTTT | CASSDREGNQPQHF
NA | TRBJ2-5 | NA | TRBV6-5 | TGTGCCAGCAGTCCCCTAGCCCGAAGAGGAGAGACCCAGTACTTC | CASSPLARRGETQYF
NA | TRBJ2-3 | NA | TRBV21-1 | TGTGCCAGCAGCAAAGGGAGGGCGGGAGGAGTCACAGATACGCAGTATTTT | CASSKGRAGGVTDTQYF
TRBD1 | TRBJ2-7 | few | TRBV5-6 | TGTGCCAGCAGCCTAGGGACAGGGGGGAACTACGAGCAGTACTTC | CASSLGTGGNYEQYF
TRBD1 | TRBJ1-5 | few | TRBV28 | TGTGCCAGCAGTTCCCCCCCTAAGACAGGGCTGCATTTT | CASSSPPKTGLHF
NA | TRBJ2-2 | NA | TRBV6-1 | TGTGCCAGCAGGCCCAACCCGGGAGCGGGCGGGGAGCTGTTTTTT | CASRPNPGAGGELFF
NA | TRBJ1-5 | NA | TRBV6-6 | TGTGCCAGCAGCCAGTGGAGTCAGCCCCAGCATTTT | CASSQWSQPQHF
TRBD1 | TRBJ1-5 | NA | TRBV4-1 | TGCGCCAGCAGCCAAGTGACCGACAGGGATAGCCAGCCCCAGCATTTT | CASSQVTDRDSQPQHF
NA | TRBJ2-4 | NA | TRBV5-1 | TGCGCCAGCAGCTTGAGGGCAGGGGAGAGTGACATTCAGTACTTC | CASSLRAGESDIQYF
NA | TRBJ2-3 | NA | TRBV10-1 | TGCGCCAGCAGTAGGGGATGGTCAGATACGCAGTATTTT | CASSRGWSDTQYF
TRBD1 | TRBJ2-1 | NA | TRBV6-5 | TGTGCCAGCAGTTATTCGACAGGGGGCCGCAATGAGCAGTTCTTC | CASSYSTGGRNEQFF
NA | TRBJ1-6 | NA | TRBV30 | TGTGCCTGGACTCTGGGGGACAATGTAAATAATTCACCCCTCCACTTT | CAWTLGDNVNNSPLHF
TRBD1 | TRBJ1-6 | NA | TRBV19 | TGTGCCAGTAGGCCGGGGACAGCGGAGAATTCACCCCTCCACTTT | CASRPGTAENSPLHF
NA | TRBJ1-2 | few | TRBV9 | TGTGCCAGCAGCGGGGGGTTCTATGGCTACACCTTC | CASSGGFYGYTF
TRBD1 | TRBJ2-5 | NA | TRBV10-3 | TGTGCCATCAGTGAGCCTGGCAGGGGGAGAAAGACCCAGTACTTC | CAISEPGRGRKTQYF
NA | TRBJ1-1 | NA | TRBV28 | TGTGCCAGCATCCAAGCGGGGGGTTTGTGGGGCACTGAAGCTTTCTTT | CASIQAGGLWGTEAFF
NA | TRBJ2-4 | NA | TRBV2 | TGTGCCAGCCACTCCGAAGCACTAGCCAAAAACATTCAGTACTTC | CASHSEALAKNIQYF
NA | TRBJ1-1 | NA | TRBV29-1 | TGCAGCGTTGAAGGACTCTCAGGGGCGAACACTGAAGCTTTCTTT | CSVEGLSGANTEAFF
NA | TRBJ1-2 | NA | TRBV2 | TGTGCCAGCAGTGAAGTAGGGCACTATGGCTACACCTTC | CASSEVGHYGYTF
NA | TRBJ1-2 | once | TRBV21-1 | TGTGCCAGCAGCCGAGGCCGGGATATCCATGGTTTCTTTGGCTACACCTTC | CASSRGRDIHGFFGYTF
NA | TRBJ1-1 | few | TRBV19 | TGTGCCAGTAGTTGGGTTTGGGTCGGGTCGAACACTGAAGCTTTCTTT | CASSWVWVGSNTEAFF
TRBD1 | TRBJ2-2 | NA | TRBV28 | TGTGCCAGCAGTTTTCACTGGACAGGGTTGACCCGTAGCACCGGGGAGCTGTTTTTT | CASSFHWTGLTRSTGELFF
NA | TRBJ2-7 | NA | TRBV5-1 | TGCGCCAGCAAACGGGGAGGAAACTACGAGCAGTACTTC | CASKRGGNYEQYF
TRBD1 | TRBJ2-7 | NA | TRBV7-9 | TGTGCCAGCAGCCGTACCGACCGGGACAGGGGAGCCTACGAGCAGTACTTC | CASSRTDRDRGAYEQYF
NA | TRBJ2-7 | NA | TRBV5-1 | TGCGCCAGCAGCTTGACCCCGACAGAGTACGAGCAGTACTTC | CASSLTPTEYEQYF
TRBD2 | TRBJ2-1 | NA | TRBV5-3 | TGTGCCAGAAGCCCCAAACCGCCAGGGACTAGCGTCGATGAGCAGTTCTTC | CARSPKPPGTSVDEQFF
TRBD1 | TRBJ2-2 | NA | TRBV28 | TGTGCCAGCACCAATGGACAGGGGGCGAACACCGGGGAGCTGTTTTTT | CASTNGQGANTGELFF
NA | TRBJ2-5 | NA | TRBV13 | TGTGCCAGCAGCTTAGGACTTCTCGAGACCCAGTACTTC | CASSLGLLETQYF
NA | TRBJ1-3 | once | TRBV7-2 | TGTGCCAGCAGCTTAGTTCGGGGGCGCGAGGACACCATATATTTT | CASSLVRGREDTIYF
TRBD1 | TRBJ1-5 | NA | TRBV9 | TGTGCCAGCAGTTTACAGGGGGCAAGCAATCAGCCCCAGCATTTT | CASSLQGASNQPQHF
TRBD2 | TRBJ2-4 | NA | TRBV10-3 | TGTGCCATCAGTGAAGCGGGGCACGGGAACATTCAGTACTTC | CAISEAGHGNIQYF
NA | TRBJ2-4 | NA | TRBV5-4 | TGTGCCAGCGGTCCGACCAAAAACATTCAGTACTTC | CASGPTKNIQYF
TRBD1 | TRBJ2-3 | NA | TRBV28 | TGTGCCAGCCGTGGGACAGGGGATATAGATACGCAGTATTTT | CASRGTGDIDTQYF
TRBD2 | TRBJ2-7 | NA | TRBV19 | TGTGCCAGTAGTATGGCTAGCGGAGGCTACGAGCAGTACTTC | CASSMASGGYEQYF
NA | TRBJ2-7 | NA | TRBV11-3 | TGTGCCAGCAGCTTGTCCTCGTACGAGCAGTACTTC | CASSLSSYEQYF
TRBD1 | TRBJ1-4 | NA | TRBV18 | TGTGCCAGCTCACCCCAGGGGGCCGGTGAAAAACTGTTTTTT | CASSPQGAGEKLFF
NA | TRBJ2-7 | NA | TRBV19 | TGTGCCAGTAGTCCCCGTAGGACAGCCTTCTACGAGCAGTACTTC | CASSPRRTAFYEQYF
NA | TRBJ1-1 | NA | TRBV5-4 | TGTGCCAGCAGCTTGGGCGCCAATGGGATGAACACTGAAGCTTTCTTT | CASSLGANGMNTEAFF
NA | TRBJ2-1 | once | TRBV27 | TGTGCCAGCAGTTTATCGTACGGTGAGCAGTTCTTC | CASSLSYGEQFF
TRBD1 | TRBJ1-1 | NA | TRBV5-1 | TGCGCCAGCAGCTCCCCGACAGGGACTAGCACTGAAGCTTTCTTT | CASSSPTGTSTEAFF
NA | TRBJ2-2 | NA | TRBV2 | TGTGCCAGCACCATGAACACCGGGGAGCTGTTTTTT | CASTMNTGELFF
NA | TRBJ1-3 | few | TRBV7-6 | TGTGCCAGCAGCCCGACTCCCAGCGCCTCTGGAAACACCATATATTTT | CASSPTPSASGNTIYF
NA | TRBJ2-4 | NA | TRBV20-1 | TGCAGTGCTGACCCCGGGGTAATTCAGTACTTC | CSADPGVIQYF
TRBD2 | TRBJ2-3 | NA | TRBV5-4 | TGTGCCAGCAGCTTGGAAGCGGGAGGGGGGAGATATACGCAGTATTTT | CASSLEAGGGRYTQYF
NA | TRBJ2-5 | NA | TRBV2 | TGTGCCAGCAGTCCTCAAGAGACCCAGTACTTC | CASSPQETQYF
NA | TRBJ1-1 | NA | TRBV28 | TGTGCCAGCGGGCCGGGTGGGGGCCGGGGCACTGAAGCTTTCTTT | CASGPGGGRGTEAFF
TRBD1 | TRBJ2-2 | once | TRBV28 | TGTGCCAGCCGTTGGGACAGAGTCACCGGGGAGCTGTTTTTT | CASRWDRVTGELFF
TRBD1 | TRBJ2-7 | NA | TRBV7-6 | TGTGCCAGCAGCGTTACTCGACAGGGCGAGCAGTACTTC | CASSVTRQGEQYF
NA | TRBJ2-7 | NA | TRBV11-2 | TGTGCCAGCAGTCCCCGTCCCTACGAGCAGTACTTC | CASSPRPYEQYF
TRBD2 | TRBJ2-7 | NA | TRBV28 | TGTGCCACCAAAAGGACTAGCGGAGGCTACGAGCAGTACTTC | CATKRTSGGYEQYF
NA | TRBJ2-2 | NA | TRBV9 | TGTGCCAGCAGCGTAGAGGTGACCGGGGAGCTGTTTTTT | CASSVEVTGELFF
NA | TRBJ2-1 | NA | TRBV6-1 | TGTGCCAGCAGTGAACTGGGGGTTTGGAATGAGCAGTTCTTC | CASSELGVWNEQFF
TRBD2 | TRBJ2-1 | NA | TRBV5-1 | TGCGCCAGCAGCACTAGCGGGAGTCACAATGAGCAGTTCTTC | CASSTSGSHNEQFF
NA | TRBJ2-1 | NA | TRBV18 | TGTGCCAGCTCACAGGGCGTTGAGCAGTTCTTC | CASSQGVEQFF
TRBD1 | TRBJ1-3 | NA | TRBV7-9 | TGTGCCAGCAGCGGGGACAGGCTCCGCTCTGGAAACACCATATATTTT | CASSGDRLRSGNTIYF
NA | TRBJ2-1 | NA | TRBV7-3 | TGTGCCAGCAGTTCCGGGACGGACTACAATGAGCAGTTCTTC | CASSSGTDYNEQFF
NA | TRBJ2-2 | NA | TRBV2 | TGTGCCAGCAGTGAAGCTAGAGGGCCCGGGGAGCTGTTTTTT | CASSEARGPGELFF